This T cell receptor beta chain was sequenced for a study of CD8+CD57+ T cells in acquired aplastic anemia. Regarding this clonotype: Its antigen is undetermined.

CDR1 SNHLY and CDR2 FYNNEI come from the germline V gene. V lost 6 bases, J lost 7 bases, and 9 bases lay in between. This CDR3 is built from 11 residues. Overall study findings and caveats: Found in both controls and patients were around 29 CD8+ CDR3 sequences. The study found no significant CD8+ Simpson's diversity difference between patients and controls.

Only patients with CD8+CD57+ cell expansion on flow cytometry were chosen for sequencing. Patient blood was sampled before any therapy had been received. Genomic DNA served as template for TCR beta VDJ and CDR3 profiling. TCRdb re-analysed the reads in MiXCR, keeping a single row per CDR3 protein. The sample carries just over 200,000 distinct CDR3 sequences, 60% to 80% recorded once. The V and J genes are TRBV2 and TRBJ2-5; D might be TRBD2 (6 bases). The sequencing sample was made of sorted CD4+, CD8+, or CD8+CD57+ T cells (not recorded which) from PBMCs. This sequence originates from a human donor with aplastic anemia. The CDR3 bases are TGTGCCAGCAGGGGGCGGGGGACCCAGTACTTC. Translated: CASRGRGTQYF.